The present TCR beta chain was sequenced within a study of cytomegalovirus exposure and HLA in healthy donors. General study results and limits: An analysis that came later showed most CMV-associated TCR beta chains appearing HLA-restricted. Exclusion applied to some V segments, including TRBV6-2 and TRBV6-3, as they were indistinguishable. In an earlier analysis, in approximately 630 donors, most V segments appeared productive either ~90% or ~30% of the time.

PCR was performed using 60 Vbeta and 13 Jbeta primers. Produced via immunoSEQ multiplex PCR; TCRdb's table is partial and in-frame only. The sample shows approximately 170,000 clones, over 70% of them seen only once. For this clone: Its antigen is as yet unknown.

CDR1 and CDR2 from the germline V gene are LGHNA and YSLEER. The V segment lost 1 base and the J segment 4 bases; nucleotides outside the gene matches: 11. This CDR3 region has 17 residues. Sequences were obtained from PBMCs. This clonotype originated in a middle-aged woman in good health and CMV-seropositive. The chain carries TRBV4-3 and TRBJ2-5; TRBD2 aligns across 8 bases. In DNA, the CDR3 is TGCGCCAGCAGCCAAGGGACGGTGCGGGGGGCGGCAGAGACCCAGTACTTC. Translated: CASSQGTVRGAAETQYF.